This TCR beta chain was captured by sequencing in a study of shared clonotypes between healthy human individuals (TCRdb year 2020). For the study in its entirety: The cohort included three men and two women between 18 and 49 years of age. For each donor, CD4 naive and CD4 memory were each run on three plates, CD8 naive on two plates, and CD8 memory on one plate. The study deeply sequenced blood TCR repertoires of five healthy adults to estimate repertoire size and the extent of clonotype sharing between individuals. To increase sequencing depth and limit assay-specific biases, TCR repertoire library preparation and sequencing were carried out by different laboratories using diverse techniques. Each donor's leukapheresis produced roughly between roughly 0.85 and 10 billion PBMCs. What the work shows at the level of the full study, not this receptor alone: Clonotypes shared by all four sorted-subset donors showed higher generation probabilities than non-shared clonotypes. Even with the large sequencing depth, rarefaction of the sorted-subset datasets indicated that sequencing was incomplete. The genetic and exposure-history diversity represented was limited by the small number of donors. Pairwise subsampling indicated that sequencing depth was expected to affect the degree of clonotype sharing among donors. Sampling was restricted to blood, and TCR repertoires in tissue are likely to differ from TCR repertoires in blood. Around 5.4% of naive CD4, approximately 3.7% of naive CD8, 2.3% of memory CD4, and about 0.4% of memory CD8 clonotypes were shared across a few donors. Naive subsets generally had larger estimated clonotype richness than memory subsets.

CD8 naive samples consisted of CD45RO-negative cells that were positively selected for CCR7, yielding a CD45RA+CCR7+ population without TemRA cells. Healthy HIV-negative adults with no recently reported acute infections or vaccinations were included as donors. Only Caucasian adults living in Nashville, Tennessee, USA were represented among the donors. After blood collection by leukapheresis, PBMCs were isolated using Ficoll-Histopaque density gradient centrifugation and then cryopreserved in the vapor phase of liquid nitrogen. Purity and quantity of every magnetically sorted T cell population were checked by analytical flow cytometry. Each sorted fraction had its genomic DNA isolated and then quantified by UV absorbance on a Nanodrop 2000c. TCR CDR3 regions were amplified from genomic DNA by multiplex PCR using the deep immunoSEQ assay. For each cell subset, the extracted genomic DNA was distributed evenly across all wells of several immunoSEQ 96-well plates, and each plate served as one replicate. For sorted subsets, each replicate PCR was loaded with 200 to 250 ng genomic DNA, equivalent to about 30,000 T cell genomes. Purified libraries were measured with a Qubit 3.0 fluorometer, size-checked on a Bioanalyzer 2100, and measured again with the KAPA Library Quantification kit. Every immunoSEQ 96-well plate was sequenced on a separate single-read 150-cycle Illumina NextSeq 550 flow cell. Under the source paper's analysis protocol: The immunoSEQ output contained only junctional sequences without quality scores, so filtering could not match that applied to full-length reads. Sequences were annotated with PyIR, a Python wrapper for IgBLAST v1.9, and V/J genes and CDR3 were assigned using IMGT germline references. Reads were filtered out if the reads had weak V/J assignments (E-value above 1e-6), no CDR3, stop codons, out-of-frame junctions, or ambiguous translated residues. V3J clonotypes were defined as sequences sharing the same inferred V gene, J gene, and CDR3 amino acid sequence. To compute the percentage overlap between repertoires, the number of shared unique clonotypes was divided by the size of the smaller repertoire. Repertoire richness was assessed with RTK rarefaction, the Chao1 estimator, and Recon v2.1 estimates of unobserved clonotypes. OLGA was used to compute generation probabilities for all TCRbeta clonotypes that the gDNA method yielded from a few donors. The immuneACCESS repertoire file appears here via TCRdb, limited to in-frame rearrangements. These files lack a portion of the clones; in checked studies, under half of the deficit traces to unresolved V genes, and the cause of the others is not known. The V and J calls and the clone size are those of that table, but D and trimming were determined from the DNA. This sample lists over 2,000,000 clones; around 93% were detected once. Of the sample, approximately 1.6% is held by the ten largest clones.

For this clone: It lacks a known antigen. Per-base qualities were not stored, and no clone one base away is much larger.

From a lookup of the germline V gene (reference sequence), CDR1 and CDR2 are MNHNY and SVGAGI. The germline ends are 13 bases apart after V is trimmed by 0 bases and J by 11 bases. The CDR3 runs 13 amino acids, cysteine and phenylalanine included. Solely the CDR3 DNA is kept, with 39 bases framed from the first base. This receptor was obtained from a man aged 18 to 35 in good health. Some clones in this sample may be carry-over from other donors' samples. The sequence links TRBV6-6 to TRBJ1-1; tentative D gene TRBD1, with 5 bases matching. The sample comprised naive CD8+ T cells from PBMCs. The sample's cell subset or site label, decoded: CD45RA+CCR7+. The DNA sequence is TGTGCCAGCAGTTACTCCGGGGGGGGAAGTGCTTTCTTT. It codes for CASSYSGGGSAFF.